Listed below are T cell receptor beta chains from one sample, sequenced in a study of regulatory T cells in long-lasting Graves disease. TCRdb reprocessed the multiplex PCR reads via MiXCR and lists one record per CDR3 protein. The sample lists fewer than 550,000 distinct CDR3 sequences, about 15% occurring once. These data also formed part of another study, on T cells in Graves' hyperthyroidism and ophthalmopathy.

This material consisted of peripheral blood mononuclear cells (PBMCs), taken at new diagnosis, from a patient treated with antithyroid drugs. These receptors all come from a woman aged 40 to 65 with Graves disease. The CDR3 runs from the conserved cysteine through the conserved F or W. D genes are given only for firm matches. Expanded clones get a size class; other rows say once, few or many, or leave the size out.

abundance: -; j_gene: TRBJ1-5; d_gene: -; v_gene: TRBV7-9; CDR3nt: TGTGCCAGCAGCTTGATCGAGGGTCGGCAGCCCCAGCATTTT; CDR3aa: CASSLIEGRQPQHF
abundance: many; j_gene: TRBJ1-2; d_gene: -; v_gene: TRBV7-9; CDR3nt: TGTGCCAGCAGCTTAGGCGGGGTCGGGACAACCAACTACACCTTC; CDR3aa: CASSLGGVGTTNYTF
abundance: few; j_gene: TRBJ1-1; d_gene: -; v_gene: TRBV7-3; CDR3nt: TGTGCCAGCAGCTTAAACAGCGGTATGAACACTGAAGCTTTCTTT; CDR3aa: CASSLNSGMNTEAFF
abundance: many; j_gene: TRBJ2-5; d_gene: -; v_gene: TRBV15; CDR3nt: TGTGCCACCAGCAGAGGAGGTGTCGGGGGAGAGACCCAGTACTTC; CDR3aa: CATSRGGVGGETQYF
abundance: many; j_gene: TRBJ1-2; d_gene: -; v_gene: TRBV6-4; CDR3nt: TGTGCCAGCAGTGACGGATTAGGACACTCGGACTTC; CDR3aa: CASSDGLGHSDF
abundance: -; j_gene: TRBJ1-1; d_gene: -; v_gene: TRBV6-1; CDR3nt: TGTGCCAGCAGTGAGAGTGGTGTGGCCCTGAGGTATGCTGAAGCTTCCTTT; CDR3aa: CASSESGVALRYAEASF
abundance: many; j_gene: TRBJ2-7; d_gene: TRBD2; v_gene: TRBV10-3; CDR3nt: TGTGCCATCAGCAGAACTAGCGGGAGAAGCTCCTACGAGCAGTACTTC; CDR3aa: CAISRTSGRSSYEQYF
abundance: few; j_gene: TRBJ1-5; d_gene: TRBD1; v_gene: TRBV19; CDR3nt: TGTGCCAGTAGTCCGGGACAGGTTTGGCAGCCCCAGCATTTT; CDR3aa: CASSPGQVWQPQHF
abundance: many; j_gene: TRBJ2-1; d_gene: -; v_gene: TRBV7-8; CDR3nt: TGTGCCAGCAGTTTAGGAGGGGGGACCTACAATGAGCAGTTCTTC; CDR3aa: CASSLGGGTYNEQFF
abundance: many; j_gene: TRBJ2-2; d_gene: -; v_gene: TRBV11-2; CDR3nt: TGTGCCAGCAGCTTAGATAGGAGCGGGGAGCTGTTTTTT; CDR3aa: CASSLDRSGELFF
abundance: -; j_gene: TRBJ2-7; d_gene: -; v_gene: TRBV7-2; CDR3nt: TGTGCCAGCTCACCGAAGAGGGACGGTCGGAACTCCCACGAGCAGTACTTC; CDR3aa: CASSPKRDGRNSHEQYF
abundance: -; j_gene: TRBJ1-2; d_gene: TRBD1; v_gene: TRBV19; CDR3nt: TGTGCCAGTAGTACTAGGGACAGGGGAAACTATGGCTACACCTTC; CDR3aa: CASSTRDRGNYGYTF
abundance: -; j_gene: TRBJ2-2; d_gene: -; v_gene: TRBV7-9; CDR3nt: TGTGCCAGCAGCTCTCCCCGACTAGCCGGGGAGCTGTTTTTT; CDR3aa: CASSSPRLAGELFF
abundance: few; j_gene: TRBJ1-6; d_gene: -; v_gene: TRBV2; CDR3nt: TGTGCCAGAGGACAAAGTAATTCACCCCTCCACTTT; CDR3aa: CARGQSNSPLHF
abundance: -; j_gene: TRBJ2-5; d_gene: -; v_gene: TRBV5-1; CDR3nt: TGCGCCAGCAGCTTTGGACAGTGGCAAGAGACCCAGTACTTC; CDR3aa: CASSFGQWQETQYF
abundance: -; j_gene: TRBJ2-7; d_gene: TRBD2; v_gene: TRBV3-1; CDR3nt: TGTGCCAGCAGCCTTTCTAGCGGGGGAACCTACGAGCAGTGCTTC; CDR3aa: CASSLSSGGTYEQCF
abundance: many; j_gene: TRBJ2-3; d_gene: TRBD2; v_gene: TRBV2; CDR3nt: TGTGCCAGCATCCCGGGACTAGCTGGAGGCACAGATACGCAGTATTTT; CDR3aa: CASIPGLAGGTDTQYF
abundance: many; j_gene: TRBJ2-2; d_gene: TRBD2; v_gene: TRBV12-3/TRBV12-4; CDR3nt: TGTGCCAGCAGTCACCGACTAGCCAACACCGGGGAGCTGTTTTTT; CDR3aa: CASSHRLANTGELFF
abundance: -; j_gene: TRBJ1-2; d_gene: -; v_gene: TRBV4-1; CDR3nt: TGCGCCAGCAGCCAAGAGGCAGGGTTTGGCTACACCTTC; CDR3aa: CASSQEAGFGYTF
abundance: few; j_gene: TRBJ1-2; d_gene: -; v_gene: TRBV6-1; CDR3nt: TGTGCCAGCCGTGGGGGGGTCTATGGCTACACCTTC; CDR3aa: CASRGGVYGYTF
abundance: -; j_gene: TRBJ2-6; d_gene: -; v_gene: TRBV6-1; CDR3nt: TGTGCCAGCACCTTTATGGGTGGGGCCAACGTCCTGACTTTC; CDR3aa: CASTFMGGANVLTF
abundance: -; j_gene: TRBJ2-2; d_gene: -; v_gene: TRBV5-1; CDR3nt: TGCGCCAGCACTGGCGACGGACCGGACACCGGGGAGCTGTTTTTT; CDR3aa: CASTGDGPDTGELFF
abundance: many; j_gene: TRBJ1-5; d_gene: -; v_gene: TRBV12-3/TRBV12-4; CDR3nt: TGTGCCAGCAGTCCTACACCTTTGGGGGGCCAGCATTTT; CDR3aa: CASSPTPLGGQHF
abundance: few; j_gene: TRBJ2-4; d_gene: -; v_gene: TRBV11-2; CDR3nt: TGTGCCAGCAGCGAGGCCTCCCTCCAGGCAAACATTCAGTACTTC; CDR3aa: CASSEASLQANIQYF
abundance: -; j_gene: TRBJ2-1; d_gene: -; v_gene: TRBV29-1; CDR3nt: TGCAGCGTCGAAGGGGGGGCGGATGACCACAATGAGCAGTTCTTC; CDR3aa: CSVEGGADDHNEQFF
abundance: many; j_gene: TRBJ2-7; d_gene: -; v_gene: TRBV30; CDR3nt: TGTGCCTGGAGCGCCAGGACACGGAGCTCCTACGAGCAGTACTTC; CDR3aa: CAWSARTRSSYEQYF
abundance: many; j_gene: TRBJ2-1; d_gene: TRBD2; v_gene: TRBV2; CDR3nt: TGTGCCAGCACCTGGGGACTAGCGGGGGCCAACAATGAGCAGTTCTTC; CDR3aa: CASTWGLAGANNEQFF
abundance: many; j_gene: TRBJ2-7; d_gene: -; v_gene: TRBV27; CDR3nt: TGTGCCAGCAGTCCGACCTCTTTTAAGAACGAGCAGTACTTC; CDR3aa: CASSPTSFKNEQYF
abundance: many; j_gene: TRBJ1-2; d_gene: -; v_gene: TRBV6-1; CDR3nt: TGTGCCAGCAGTCTAGGGGACATCCGGTATGGCTACACCTTC; CDR3aa: CASSLGDIRYGYTF
abundance: many; j_gene: TRBJ2-5; d_gene: -; v_gene: TRBV12-3/TRBV12-4; CDR3nt: TGTGCCAGCAGGACTACGAGGCTGGAGACCCAGTACTTC; CDR3aa: CASRTTRLETQYF
abundance: many; j_gene: TRBJ1-5; d_gene: -; v_gene: TRBV12-3/TRBV12-4; CDR3nt: TGTGCCAGCAGTGCGACGGTCGGGGGAGGTCAGCCCCAGCATTTT; CDR3aa: CASSATVGGGQPQHF
abundance: -; j_gene: TRBJ1-1; d_gene: -; v_gene: TRBV7-2; CDR3nt: TGTGCCAGCAGCCCACCTTTGGTTATGAACACTGAAGCTTTCTTT; CDR3aa: CASSPPLVMNTEAFF
abundance: many; j_gene: TRBJ1-1; d_gene: -; v_gene: TRBV15; CDR3nt: TGTGCCACCAGCTTCGGAGGAGGGACTGAAGCTTTCTTT; CDR3aa: CATSFGGGTEAFF
abundance: few; j_gene: TRBJ2-5; d_gene: TRBD1; v_gene: TRBV12-3/TRBV12-4; CDR3nt: TGTGCCAGCAGTATGCCGGGACAGGGCCCAGAGACCCAGTACTTC; CDR3aa: CASSMPGQGPETQYF
abundance: many; j_gene: TRBJ2-3; d_gene: TRBD2; v_gene: TRBV2; CDR3nt: TGTGCCAGCAGCCCCCGGGGCGGGGGGGCCACAGATACGCAGTATTTT; CDR3aa: CASSPRGGGATDTQYF
abundance: -; j_gene: TRBJ2-2; d_gene: TRBD1; v_gene: TRBV5-1; CDR3nt: TGCGCCAGCAGCTTTGGACAGGGGGCATCTGGGGAGCTGTTTTTT; CDR3aa: CASSFGQGASGELFF
abundance: -; j_gene: TRBJ1-6; d_gene: -; v_gene: TRBV19; CDR3nt: TGTGCCAGTAGTATTTGGTACAGCCAAAATTCACCCCTCCACTTT; CDR3aa: CASSIWYSQNSPLHF
abundance: many; j_gene: TRBJ1-2; d_gene: -; v_gene: TRBV7-9; CDR3nt: TGTGCCAGCAGCGAACGGCAGAGAGGCTACACCTTC; CDR3aa: CASSERQRGYTF
abundance: many; j_gene: TRBJ1-1; d_gene: TRBD1; v_gene: TRBV3-1; CDR3nt: TGTGCCAGCAGCCAAGCAGGGGGGGACACTGAAGCTTTCTTT; CDR3aa: CASSQAGGDTEAFF
abundance: few; j_gene: TRBJ1-2; d_gene: -; v_gene: TRBV19; CDR3nt: TGTGCCAGTAGTAGCGGGTCGGGGGACTATGGCTACACCTTC; CDR3aa: CASSSGSGDYGYTF
abundance: -; j_gene: TRBJ2-1; d_gene: TRBD2; v_gene: TRBV7-2; CDR3nt: TGTGCCAGCAGCTCGGGACTAGCGGGGCTTTTAAGCTCCTACAATGAGCAGTTCTTC; CDR3aa: CASSSGLAGLLSSYNEQFF
abundance: few; j_gene: TRBJ1-6; d_gene: -; v_gene: TRBV7-2; CDR3nt: TGTGCCAGCAGCTTAAGTATCCGCCCGGGGGAATCACCCCTCCACTTT; CDR3aa: CASSLSIRPGESPLHF
abundance: many; j_gene: TRBJ1-1; d_gene: TRBD1; v_gene: TRBV2; CDR3nt: TGTGCCAGCAGGGACAGGATGAACACTGAAGCTTTCTTT; CDR3aa: CASRDRMNTEAFF
abundance: many; j_gene: TRBJ1-2; d_gene: -; v_gene: TRBV11-2; CDR3nt: TGTGCCAGCAGCTTAGCGGGGTTTGGCTACACCTTC; CDR3aa: CASSLAGFGYTF
abundance: few; j_gene: TRBJ1-2; d_gene: -; v_gene: TRBV2; CDR3nt: TGTGCCAGCAGTACACAGGGTGGTGGCTATGGCTACACCTTC; CDR3aa: CASSTQGGGYGYTF
abundance: -; j_gene: TRBJ1-2; d_gene: TRBD1; v_gene: TRBV6-1; CDR3nt: TGTGCCAGTCGGGACAGTGTTGACTATGGCTACACCTTC; CDR3aa: CASRDSVDYGYTF
abundance: few; j_gene: TRBJ2-5; d_gene: -; v_gene: TRBV28; CDR3nt: TGTGCCAGCAGTTTAGGGTGGCGACTCCAAGAGACCCAGTACTTC; CDR3aa: CASSLGWRLQETQYF
abundance: -; j_gene: TRBJ2-3; d_gene: TRBD1; v_gene: TRBV6-1; CDR3nt: TGTGCCAGCAGTGAAGATAGACAGGGGTTTGTGACAGATACGCAGTATTTT; CDR3aa: CASSEDRQGFVTDTQYF
abundance: many; j_gene: TRBJ1-2; d_gene: -; v_gene: TRBV6-1; CDR3nt: TGTGCCAGCGAGTGGCAGGGAGGCGGTGACTATGGCTACACCTTC; CDR3aa: CASEWQGGGDYGYTF
abundance: many; j_gene: TRBJ2-2; d_gene: -; v_gene: TRBV5-4; CDR3nt: TGTGCCAGCAGCCGGACACAGGGTTCCGGGGAGCTGTTTTTT; CDR3aa: CASSRTQGSGELFF
abundance: -; j_gene: TRBJ2-1; d_gene: -; v_gene: TRBV5-5; CDR3nt: TGCGCCAGCATGAGAAACGGACGGACCTACAATGAGCAGTTCTTC; CDR3aa: CASMRNGRTYNEQFF
abundance: -; j_gene: TRBJ2-5; d_gene: TRBD2; v_gene: TRBV6-1; CDR3nt: TGTGCCAGCAGTGCAGGGGCAGCGGGGGGAACGGAGACCCAGTACTTC; CDR3aa: CASSAGAAGGTETQYF
abundance: few; j_gene: TRBJ2-7; d_gene: -; v_gene: TRBV4-1; CDR3nt: TGCGCCAGCAGCCAAGCGCCCGGTCTCGCCTACGAGCAGTACTTC; CDR3aa: CASSQAPGLAYEQYF
abundance: many; j_gene: TRBJ2-2; d_gene: -; v_gene: TRBV11-2; CDR3nt: TGTGCCAGCAGCGCCGCGGGATTAAACACCGGGGAGCTGTTTTTT; CDR3aa: CASSAAGLNTGELFF
abundance: few; j_gene: TRBJ2-7; d_gene: -; v_gene: TRBV4-2; CDR3nt: TGTGCCAGCAGCCACCTTACAGCCACCTACGAGCAGTACTTC; CDR3aa: CASSHLTATYEQYF
abundance: -; j_gene: TRBJ2-2; d_gene: TRBD1; v_gene: TRBV27; CDR3nt: TGTGCCGGCAGTCTGACGAGAGACAGGGTGAACGGGGAGCTGTTTTTT; CDR3aa: CAGSLTRDRVNGELFF
abundance: many; j_gene: TRBJ1-4; d_gene: -; v_gene: TRBV3-1; CDR3nt: TGTGCCAGCAGCCAAGAGGCGAGGGTCGGCGAAAAACTGTTTTTT; CDR3aa: CASSQEARVGEKLFF
abundance: many; j_gene: TRBJ2-7; d_gene: TRBD1; v_gene: TRBV29-1; CDR3nt: TGCAGCGTTTCCCGAGGGACAGGGATTGAGCAGTACTTC; CDR3aa: CSVSRGTGIEQYF
abundance: few; j_gene: TRBJ2-5; d_gene: -; v_gene: TRBV6-4; CDR3nt: TGTGCCAGCAGTGACAGGTACCAAGAGACCCAGTACTTC; CDR3aa: CASSDRYQETQYF